Following are 17 T cell receptor beta chains from one sample sequenced in a study of T cell repertoires in cytomegalovirus infection. No antigen has been assigned to these receptors. Each CDR3 protein is one row after TCRdb ran MiXCR on the reads. The sample holds tens of thousands of distinct CDR3 sequences, roughly a fifth seen once. Sample: CD8+ T cells from cultured PBMCs, taken from culture after CMV antigen stimulation. These TCRs come from a human donor in good health (CMV status not recorded). Some clones in this sample may be carry-over from other donors' samples.

This rearrangement joins TRBV9 to TRBJ2-7; no reliable D call. Trimming pared 0 bases from V and 4 bases from J, leaving 20 bases between. From germline, CDR1 is SGDLS and CDR2 YYNGEE. This CDR3 spans 17 amino acids. In nucleotides, the CDR3 is TGTGCCAGCAGCGTAGCCTCTAAGGCCGCGCCCGGATACGAGCAGTACTTC. It codes for CASSVASKAAPGYEQYF.

This sequence joins TRBV7-2 and TRBJ2-5, with 7 bases lining up with TRBD1. V dropped 7 bases and J dropped 2; count of bases not matched to a gene: 7. The CDR3 spans 14 residues. Germline V gives CDR1 SGHTA, CDR2 FQGNSA. The CDR3 DNA reads as TGTGCCAGCACCCTCGGGACAGAGCAAGAGACCCAGTACTTC. It specifies CASTLGTEQETQYF.

This clonotype has just a few counts. The genes are TRBV27 and TRBJ1-2, with 7 nucleotides matching TRBD1. V was pared by 5 bases and J by 3 bases, with 9 bases of the junction left unmatched. Germline CDR1 is MNHEY and CDR2 is SMNVEV (reference sequence). The CDR3 is made up of 15 amino acids. The CDR3 loop reads CASSLTLRGDYGYTF. DNA of the CDR3: TGTGCCAGCAGTCTCACACTCAGGGGGGACTATGGCTACACCTTC.

The gene calls are TRBV10-3 and TRBJ1-6, with D hard to call. Germline assignment: CDR1 ENHRY and CDR2 SYGVKD. Trimming removed 6 bases from V and 3 bases from J, with 9 bases in between. The CDR3 runs to 14 residues. CDR3 coding DNA: TGTGCCATCAGCCTTGACAACTATAATTCACCCCTCCACTTT. It specifies CAISLDNYNSPLHF.

The chain joins TRBV7-3 to TRBJ2-2; 16 bases match TRBD2. CDR1 is SGHTA and CDR2 is FQGTGA in the germline V gene. This CDR3 has 20 amino acids. With V trimmed by 5 bases and J by 7 bases, 16 bases remained unmatched. This CDR3 is CASSPRGGTSGGVPIGELFF. The CDR3 DNA reads TGTGCCAGCAGCCCCCGAGGAGGGACTAGCGGGGGGGTGCCCATCGGGGAGCTGTTTTTT. Supplemented by reference TRBV7-3 and TRBJ2-2, the full variable domain reads GAGVSQTPSNKVTEKGKYVELRCDPISGHTALYWYRQSLGQGPEFLIYFQGTGAADDSGLPNDRFFAVRPEGSVSTLKIQRTERGDSAVYLCASSPRGGTSGGVPIGELFFGEGSRLTVL.

The J gene is TRBJ2-7, the V gene TRBV5-1; maybe TRBD1 (5 bases). CDR3 size: 15 residues. Germline V gives CDR1 SGHRS, CDR2 YFSETQ. The V end was cut by 0 bases, the J end by 4 bases, with 14 bases between. CDR3 amino acids: CASSLEGGRAYEQYF. The CDR3 nucleotides are TGCGCCAGCAGCTTGGAGGGTGGCAGGGCGTACGAGCAGTACTTC. Looking up the rest from reference TRBV5-1 and TRBJ2-7 gives the full variable domain: KAGVTQTPRYLIKTRGQQVTLSCSPISGHRSVSWYQQTPGQGLQFLFEYFSETQRNKGNFPGRFSGRQFSNSRSEMNVSTLELGDSALYLCASSLEGGRAYEQYFGPGTRLTVT.

The V call is TRBV28, the J call TRBJ2-7; D is ambiguous. V lost 1 base and J lost 0, with 19 bases in between. From germline, CDR1 is MDHEN and CDR2 SYDVKM. The CDR3 runs 18 residues. CDR3 DNA: TGTGCCAGCAGTTTATTTTCCGGTAGTAGTGGGGACTCCTACGAGCAGTACTTC. Translation gives CASSLFSGSSGDSYEQYF.

This clonotype was counted only a few times. The V gene is TRBV7-8, the J gene TRBJ2-1; tentative D call: TRBD2 (5 bases). This CDR3 region has 14 residues. The V end lost 8 bases, the J end lost 6 bases, and 17 bases lay between the germline ends. From germline, CDR1 is SGHVS and CDR2 FQNEAQ. CDR3 coding DNA: TGTGCCAGCCGAGGGCTCCTTGGTAGCAATGAGCAGTTCTTC. This codes for CASRGLLGSNEQFF.

The sample holds a few counts of this clonotype. This sequence joins TRBV7-8 and TRBJ2-1, with TRBD2 matching 14 bases. Germline lookup yields CDR1 SGHVS and CDR2 FQNEAQ. Unmatched junction bases numbered 11, after V lost 4 bases and J lost 9 bases. The CDR3 is 17 residues long. The CDR3 sequence: CASSYRLAGGSNREQFF. For the CDR3, the DNA is TGTGCCAGCAGCTATCGACTAGCGGGAGGGAGCAATCGTGAGCAGTTCTTC. Supplemented by reference TRBV7-8 and TRBJ2-1, the full variable domain reads GAGVSQSPRYKVAKRGQDVALRCDPISGHVSLFWYQQALGQGPEFLTYFQNEAQLDKSGLPSDRFFAERPEGSVSTLKIQRTQQEDSAVYLCASSYRLAGGSNREQFFGPGTRLTVL.

The rearrangement joins TRBV4-3 to TRBJ1-2, with a tentative D call TRBD1 (6 bases). The CDR3 loop spans 15 amino acids. Germline V gene sequence: CDR1 LGHNA, CDR2 YSLEER. V was cut by 4 bases and J by 8 bases, with 20 bases left in between. The chain's CDR3 is CASSLVGGGAGGYTF. As DNA, the CDR3 is TGCGCCAGCAGCCTCGTCGGAGGGGGGGCAGGGGGCTACACCTTC.

The chain joins TRBV12-3 or TRBV12-4 to TRBJ2-3; 8 positions match TRBD1. V was pared by 3 bases and J by 11 bases, with 7 bases of the junction left unmatched. This CDR3 region has 13 residues. The CDR3 loop is CASSLNRGVRQYF. The CDR3 nucleotides read TGTGCCAGCAGTTTGAACAGGGGGGTTCGGCAGTATTTT.

The CDR3 DNA sequence: TGTGCCAGCAGCTTATATGAGGAGGGAGCCCGAGACACCATATATTTT. It yields the protein CASSLYEEGARDTIYF. V usage is TRBV7-6 and J usage is TRBJ1-3; the D is unclear. This CDR3 is built from 16 residues. Germline V lookup: CDR1 SGHVS, CDR2 FNYEAQ. Trimming left V 2 bases short and J 8 bases short, with 19 bases between.

This clonotype was picked up a small number of times. This chain links TRBV7-2 with TRBJ2-3, with D possibly TRBD1 on 7 matching bases. Germline V gene lookup returns CDR1 SGHTA and CDR2 FQGNSA. The V gene lost 5 bases and the J gene lost 3 bases, with 30 bases spanning the gap. This CDR3 contains 20 residues. The CDR3: CASSGQADRSDWDLTDTQYF. CDR3 coding DNA: TGTGCCAGCAGCGGCCAGGCGGACAGGTCTGATTGGGACTTGACAGATACGCAGTATTTT.

The chain joins TRBV7-9 to TRBJ2-1; no reliable D call. Germline CDR1 is SEHNR and CDR2 is FQNEAQ (reference sequence). There are 15 residues in the CDR3. Trimming shortened V by 1 base and J by 5 bases, and 12 bases separated the two germline ends. The CDR3: CASSLVPDENNEQFF. The CDR3, as DNA: TGTGCCAGCAGCTTAGTTCCGGACGAAAACAATGAGCAGTTCTTC.

The CDR3 reads CASSFSETANEQFF. The CDR3 coding sequence is TGTGCCAGCAGCTTCAGCGAAACAGCCAATGAGCAGTTCTTC. This chain links TRBV7-6 with TRBJ2-1; D is undetermined. The CDR3 is 14 amino acids. V lost 3 bases to trimming and J lost 6 bases, with 12 bases between them. Germline CDR1 SGHVS, CDR2 FNYEAQ.

This chain joins TRBV2 and TRBJ2-7; TRBD2 agrees at 7 bases. Per germline, CDR1 SNHLY and CDR2 FYNNEI. Trimming at V came to 4 bases and at J to 0 bases, leaving 6 bases not matched to a gene. The CDR3 has 15 amino acids. CDR3 sequence reads: CASSVGLGTSYEQYF. The CDR3 bases are TGTGCCAGCAGTGTTGGACTAGGGACCTCCTACGAGCAGTACTTC.

V and J are TRBV7-2 and TRBJ2-1; 8 positions match TRBD2. The CDR3 is 13 amino acids. The germline CDR1 and CDR2 sequences are SGHTA and FQGNSA. J was trimmed by 8 bases and V by 2 bases; bases with no gene match: 2. The chain's CDR3 is CASSLPAGDEQFF. Written as DNA, the CDR3 is TGTGCCAGCAGCTTACCAGCGGGGGATGAGCAGTTCTTC.